This T cell receptor beta chain is drawn from a study of OX40 agonist ivuxolimab in advanced cancers. Looking at the study overall: Dose-escalation subjects each had hepatocellular carcinoma, melanoma, renal cell or head and neck cancer.

The assay was immunoSEQ multiplex PCR, and TCRdb's table has in-frame clones only and misses some. The profile shows approximately 84,000 clones, approximately 89% of them singletons. General study findings and limits: Some of the nonresponding patients also showed low levels of normalized T-cell clonal expansion.

As for this clone: Antigen: not known.

This material consisted of CD4+ or CD8+ T cells sorted from blood, taken in a trial of the OX40 agonist ivuxolimab. The origin of this receptor is an adult with an advanced solid tumor such as melanoma, head and neck, liver or kidney cancer.

CDR3 region: CASLAMSYGYTF. The CDR3 nucleotides read TGTGCCAGCCTAGCTATGTCCTATGGCTACACCTTC. The chain links TRBV28 to TRBJ1-2; D gene uncertain. V shed 8 bases and J shed 4 bases, with 11 bases lying between them. CDR1 MDHEN and CDR2 SYDVKM come from the germline V gene. The CDR3 totals 12 residues.